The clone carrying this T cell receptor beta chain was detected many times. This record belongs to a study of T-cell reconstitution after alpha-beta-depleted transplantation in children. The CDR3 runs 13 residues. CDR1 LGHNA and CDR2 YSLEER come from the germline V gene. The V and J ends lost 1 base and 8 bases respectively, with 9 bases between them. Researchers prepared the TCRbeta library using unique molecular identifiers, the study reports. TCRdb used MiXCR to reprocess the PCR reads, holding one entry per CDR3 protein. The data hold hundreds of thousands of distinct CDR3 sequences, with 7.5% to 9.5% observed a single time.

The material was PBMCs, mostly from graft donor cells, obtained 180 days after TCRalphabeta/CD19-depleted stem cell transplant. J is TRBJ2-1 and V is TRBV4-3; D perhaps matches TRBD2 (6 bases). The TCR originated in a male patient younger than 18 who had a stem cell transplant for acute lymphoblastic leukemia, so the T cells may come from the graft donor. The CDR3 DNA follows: TGCGCCAGCAGCCAAGCTAGGGAGGATGAGCAGTTCTTC. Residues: CASSQAREDEQFF.